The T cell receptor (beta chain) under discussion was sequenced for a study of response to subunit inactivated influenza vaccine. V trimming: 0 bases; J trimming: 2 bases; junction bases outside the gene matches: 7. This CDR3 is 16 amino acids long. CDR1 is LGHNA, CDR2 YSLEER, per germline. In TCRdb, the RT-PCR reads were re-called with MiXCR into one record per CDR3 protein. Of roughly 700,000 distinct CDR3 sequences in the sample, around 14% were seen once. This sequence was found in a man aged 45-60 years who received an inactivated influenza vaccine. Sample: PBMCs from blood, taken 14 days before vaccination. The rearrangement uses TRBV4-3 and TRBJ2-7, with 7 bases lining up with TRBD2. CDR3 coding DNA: TGCGCCAGCAGCCAAGAAGGTGGACTAGTCCCCTACGAGCAGTACTTC. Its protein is CASSQEGGLVPYEQYF.